The 14 T cell receptor beta chains listed next were all sequenced from one sample in a study of blood T cell repertoires in COVID-19. TCRdb's table, derived via immunoSEQ multiplex PCR, lists solely in-frame clones and lacks some. The table has 180,000 or so clones, roughly 81% seen once. Source material: peripheral blood. The receptors here all came from a woman of 80 years or more with acute or convalescent COVID-19.

Points on this clone: Other DNA sequences in the sample encode the same CDR3. V usage is TRBV3-1 (or the pseudogene TRBV3-2) and J usage is TRBJ1-5; D possibly corresponds to TRBD1 (5 bases). From germline, CDR1 is LGHDT and CDR2 YNNKEL (reference sequence). This CDR3 is 13 amino acids long. Trimming pared 1 base from V and 4 bases from J, leaving 5 bases between. CDR3 region: CASSQAGNQPQHF. The CDR3 bases are TGTGCCAGCAGCCAAGCAGGGAATCAGCCCCAGCATTTT.

DNA of the CDR3: TGTGCCAGCAGCTTACAGGCTTTGACAGGCACCAATGGCTACACCTTC. This codes for CASSLQALTGTNGYTF. The chain joins TRBV7-2 to TRBJ1-2, with a tentative D call TRBD1 (6 bases). This CDR3 contains 16 residues. Trimming removed 2 bases from V and 6 bases from J, with 19 bases in between. The germline gives CDR1 SGHTA, CDR2 FQGNSA.

The chain joins TRBV27 to TRBJ2-7; 7 bases line up with TRBD2. The CDR3 is 14 amino acids. Trimming at V came to 11 bases and at J to 7 bases, leaving 17 bases not matched to a gene. CDR1 and CDR2 (germline): MNHEY, SMNVEV (reference sequence). The CDR3 spells CARRTSPGRQEQYF. The CDR3 region has the DNA TGTGCCCGACGGACTAGTCCAGGCCGCCAGGAGCAGTACTTC.

This clone was observed a few times. The chain combines TRBV19 with TRBJ1-1; D gene ambiguous. CDR3 length: 14 amino acids. V dropped 3 bases and J dropped 1 base, with 9 bases sitting between them. Germline V gives CDR1 LNHDA, CDR2 SQIVND (reference sequence). CDR3 DNA sequence: TGTGCCAGTAGTATCGTCGGTCAGAACACTGAAGCTTTCTTT. It translates to CASSIVGQNTEAFF.

The V gene is TRBV6-6, the J gene TRBJ2-2, with 11 bases lining up with TRBD2. The germline V gene encodes CDR1 MNHNY and CDR2 SVGAGI (reference sequence). CDR3 length: 18 residues. With V trimmed by 5 bases and J by 5 bases, 13 bases remained unmatched. CDR3 in DNA: TGTGCCAGCAGTCGAGATCTTTTAGCGGGAGGGAGGACCGGGGAGCTGTTTTTT. Its protein product is CASSRDLLAGGRTGELFF.

This rearrangement joins TRBV18 to TRBJ1-2; D is uncertain. Germline values: CDR1 KGHSH, CDR2 LQKENI. CDR3 length equals 13 residues. V shed 1 base and J shed 8 bases, with 11 bases lying between them. The CDR3 nucleotides read TGTGCCAGCTCACCACAGGAAGAGGAGGGCTACACCTTC. Translating it yields CASSPQEEEGYTF.

This clone was picked up a small number of times. The chain has TRBV19 and TRBJ2-2, with D possibly being TRBD1 (5 bases). In germline, CDR1 is LNHDA, CDR2 SQIVND (reference sequence). The ends were cut back, 7 bases at V and 0 bases at J, with 12 bases in the middle. This CDR3 comprises 15 residues. CDR3 loop: CASNPTAANTGELFF. CDR3 in DNA: TGTGCCAGTAACCCGACAGCCGCGAACACCGGGGAGCTGTTTTTT.

The chain is built from TRBV19 and TRBJ2-5; 7 nucleotides align to TRBD2. This CDR3 contains 15 residues. Germline loops: CDR1 LNHDA, CDR2 SQIVND (reference sequence). The V gene end was trimmed by 6 bases and the J gene end by 5 bases; junction bases not matched to a gene: 12. Here the CDR3 reads CASRPSGLPGETQYF. The CDR3 DNA is TGTGCCAGTAGACCCTCGGGACTACCGGGGGAGACCCAGTACTTC.

The gene calls are TRBV27 and TRBJ2-1; D is possibly TRBD2 (6 bases). V was shortened by 2 bases and J by 6 bases, with 17 bases between the two germline ends. The CDR3 length is 16 residues. The V gene's germline CDR1 is MNHEY and CDR2 SMNVEV (reference sequence). The chain's CDR3 is CASSLGERRGGNEQFF. CDR3 sequence (DNA): TGTGCCAGCAGTTTAGGGGAACGGAGGGGAGGCAATGAGCAGTTCTTC.

This clone was found once. The J gene is TRBJ2-7, the V gene TRBV2; D is perhaps TRBD2 (5 bases). The CDR3 is 15 residues long. Germline V lookup: CDR1 SNHLY, CDR2 FYNNEI. The V end was cut by 1 base, the J end by 3 bases, with 13 bases between. Written as DNA, the CDR3 is TGTGCCAGCAGTGAAGGGAGACGGAGGATCTACGAGCAGTACTTC. Its translation: CASSEGRRRIYEQYF.

V usage is TRBV7-9 and J usage is TRBJ1-2; TRBD1 matches at 9 bases. The CDR3 extends over 15 amino acids. V trimming: 2 bases; J trimming: 4 bases; junction bases outside the gene matches: 5. CDR1 and CDR2 from the germline V gene are SEHNR and FQNEAQ (reference sequence). The CDR3 DNA reads as TGTGCCAGCAGCTTACCAACGGACAGGGGCTATGGCTACACCTTC. Amino acid sequence: CASSLPTDRGYGYTF.

The rearrangement uses TRBV7-8 and TRBJ2-1; TRBD2 might be the D (6 bases). Looked up from germline, CDR1 is SGHVS and CDR2 is FQNEAQ. The V and J ends lost 5 bases and 2 bases respectively, with 19 bases between them. The CDR3 has 17 residues. The CDR3 sequence is CASSRGGGTGAYNEQFF. DNA for the CDR3: TGTGCCAGCAGCCGAGGTGGGGGGACTGGAGCCTACAATGAGCAGTTCTTC.

This clone was picked up a small number of times. The chain couples TRBV10-2 to TRBJ2-5, with D tentatively TRBD2 (6 bases). Germline lookup yields CDR1 WSHSY and CDR2 SAAADI. V shed 4 bases and J shed 5 bases, with 8 bases lying between them. CDR3 length equals 12 residues. CDR3 region: CASSAGGETQYF. CDR3 sequence (DNA): TGCGCCAGCAGTGCCGGAGGGGAGACCCAGTACTTC.

The CDR3 protein is CASSEVYTEAFF. The CDR3 DNA is TGTGCCAGCAGCGAGGTCTACACTGAAGCTTTCTTT. The chain couples TRBV16 to TRBJ1-1; no clear D gene. CDR3 length: 12 amino acids. Trimming cost V 5 bases and J 3 bases, with 7 bases left between them. Germline CDR1 is KGHSY and CDR2 is FQNENV.